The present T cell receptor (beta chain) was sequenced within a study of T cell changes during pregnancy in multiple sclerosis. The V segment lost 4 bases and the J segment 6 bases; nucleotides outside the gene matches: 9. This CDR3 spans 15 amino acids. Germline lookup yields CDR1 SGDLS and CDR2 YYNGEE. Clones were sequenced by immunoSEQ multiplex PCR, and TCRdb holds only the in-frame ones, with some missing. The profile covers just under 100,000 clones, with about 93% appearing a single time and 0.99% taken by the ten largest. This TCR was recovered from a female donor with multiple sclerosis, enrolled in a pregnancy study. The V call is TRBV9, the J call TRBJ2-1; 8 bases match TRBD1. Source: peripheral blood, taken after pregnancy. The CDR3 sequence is CASSPTDRVFNEQFF. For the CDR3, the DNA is TGTGCCAGCAGCCCAACGGACAGGGTTTTCAATGAGCAGTTCTTC.